The 25 T cell receptor beta chains listed next were all sequenced from one sample in a study of OX40 agonist ivuxolimab in advanced cancers. Profiling relied on immunoSEQ multiplex PCR, and the TCRdb table lists in-frame clones only, not all of them. The sample holds over 55,000 clones, about 89% seen once. This material consisted of CD4+ or CD8+ T cells sorted from blood, taken in a trial of the OX40 agonist ivuxolimab. The receptors come from an adult with an advanced solid tumor such as melanoma, head and neck, liver or kidney cancer.

The chain combines TRBV5-4 with TRBJ2-7; weak D call: TRBD2 (6 bases). Germline CDR1 SGHNT, CDR2 YYREEE (reference sequence). The length of the CDR3 is 13 residues. The germline V and J ends were trimmed by 4 bases and 5 bases, with 13 bases remaining between them. The CDR3 DNA follows: TGTGCCAGCAGCGGGGACTTTCGGAACGAGCAGTACTTC. Its protein product is CASSGDFRNEQYF.

This chain uses TRBV7-2 with TRBJ1-1; the D is unclear. CDR3 size: 13 residues. Germline CDR1 is SGHTA and CDR2 is FQGNSA. Deletions cut 1 base from V and 3 bases from J, with 6 bases between. The CDR3 region is CASSLVGDTEAFF. CDR3 nucleotide sequence: TGTGCCAGCAGCTTAGTGGGTGACACTGAAGCTTTCTTT.

The count of this clone is one. This chain links TRBV6-6 with TRBJ1-2; D unresolved. CDR3 length: 13 amino acids. In germline, CDR1 is MNHNY, CDR2 SVGAGI (reference sequence). Between the trimmed V and J ends, which lost 7 bases and 4 bases, there was a span of 13 bases. The CDR3 loop is CASTEGPIYGYTF. CDR3 DNA: TGTGCCAGCACCGAGGGCCCCATCTATGGCTACACCTTC.

This chain joins TRBV19 and TRBJ2-2, with 12 bases aligning to TRBD2. After removal of 7 bases from V and 4 bases from J, the junction contained 4 bases not matched to a gene. From germline, CDR1 is LNHDA and CDR2 SQIVND (reference sequence). The CDR3 runs to 15 residues. CDR3 in amino acids: CASTGLAGITGELFF. CDR3 sequence (DNA): TGTGCCAGTACCGGACTAGCGGGGATCACCGGGGAGCTGTTTTTT.

The rearrangement joins TRBV14 to TRBJ1-1; 7 bases agree with TRBD1. The CDR3 has 16 residues. V lost 6 bases to trimming and J lost 0 bases; unmatched junction nucleotides: 10. The germline V gene has CDR1 SGHDN and CDR2 FVKESK. The CDR3 loop is CASRDFRTGLNTEAFF. The CDR3 coding sequence is TGTGCCAGCAGGGATTTTCGGACAGGACTGAACACTGAAGCTTTCTTT.

The chain links TRBV27 to TRBJ2-5; D may be TRBD2 (6 bases). The V and J ends lost 3 bases and 5 bases respectively, with 10 bases between them. The CDR3 has 13 residues. Germline V gives CDR1 MNHEY, CDR2 SMNVEV (reference sequence). CDR3 nucleotides: TGTGCCAGCAGTTTGGGACTTACTGAGACCCAGTACTTC. It specifies CASSLGLTETQYF.

The V call is TRBV6-1, the J call TRBJ1-2; D remains ambiguous. The CDR3 runs 11 residues. Germline lookup yields CDR1 MNHNS and CDR2 SASEGT. V was trimmed by 5 bases and J by 8 bases, leaving 9 bases between them. The CDR3 region has the DNA TGTGCCAGCAGTTACCGTTGGGGCTACACCTTC. This translates into CASSYRWGYTF.

J is TRBJ2-1 and V is TRBV6-1, with D uncertain. Per germline, CDR1 MNHNS and CDR2 SASEGT. Trimming left V 3 bases short and J 7 bases short, with 10 bases between. The CDR3 length is 13 residues. Here the CDR3 DNA reads TGTGCCAGCAGTGATGGGGTAGAGAATGAGCAGTTCTTC. Its translation is CASSDGVENEQFF.

The chain couples TRBV15 to TRBJ1-1; D is undetermined. Trimming took off 0 bases at V and 4 bases at J, with 12 bases between the two ends. Per germline, CDR1 LNHNV and CDR2 YYDKDF (reference sequence). The CDR3 has 15 residues. In DNA form, the CDR3 reads TGTGCCACCAGCAGAGATCGGCTATCGGGCACTGAAGCTTTCTTT. Translated: CATSRDRLSGTEAFF. Based on the CDR3 plus reference TRBV15 and TRBJ1-1, the full variable domain is DAMVIQNPRYQVTQFGKPVTLSCSQTLNHNVMYWYQQKSSQAPKLLFHYYDKDFNNEADTPDNFQSRRPNTSFCFLDIRSPGLGDTAMYLCATSRDRLSGTEAFFGQGTRLTVV.

The chain links TRBV10-3 to TRBJ2-6, with TRBD1 identical over 10 bases. Germline assignment: CDR1 ENHRY and CDR2 SYGVKD. V shed 9 bases and J 0 bases; nucleotides not matched to a gene: 5. The CDR3 length is 16 residues. The chain's CDR3 is CAITGQGPSGANVLTF. The CDR3 nucleotides read TGTGCCATTACGGGACAGGGGCCCTCTGGGGCCAACGTCCTGACTTTC.

This clone was seen only a few times. V is TRBV2 and J is TRBJ2-3; 7 bases agree with TRBD2. The germline V gene has CDR1 SNHLY and CDR2 FYNNEI. V trimming: 9 bases; J trimming: 6 bases; junction bases outside the gene matches: 12. The CDR3 is 14 residues long. The CDR3 is CASRKGRGEDTQYF. DNA of the CDR3: TGTGCCAGTAGGAAGGGGAGGGGCGAGGATACGCAGTATTTT.

The chain recombines TRBV12-5 with TRBJ1-1; 8 positions agree with TRBD1. The CDR3 has 14 residues. V lost 3 bases, J lost 6 bases, and 6 bases stayed unmatched. Germline CDR1 is LGHNT and CDR2 is FRNRAP. The CDR3 reads CASGLDRGGAEAFF. DNA for the CDR3: TGTGCTAGTGGTTTAGACAGGGGAGGAGCTGAAGCTTTCTTT.

This clone is a singleton in its sample. The CDR3 spells CASSSGVLAGVGEQFF. Here the CDR3 DNA reads TGCGCCAGCAGCTCGGGGGTGCTAGCGGGGGTGGGTGAGCAGTTCTTC. The V and J genes are TRBV5-1 and TRBJ2-1; 10 bases are a match to TRBD2. The CDR3 spans 16 residues. Germline CDR1 reads SGHRS; CDR2 reads YFSETQ. V dropped 3 bases and J dropped 9; count of bases not matched to a gene: 12.

The CDR3 bases are TGTGCCAGCACCGAAGAACCCGTCCAGCCCCAGCATTTT. Protein sequence: CASTEEPVQPQHF. V usage is TRBV2 and J usage is TRBJ1-5; D is unclear. Germline V lookup: CDR1 SNHLY, CDR2 FYNNEI. The V gene lost 7 bases and the J gene lost 7 bases, with 14 bases spanning the gap. This CDR3 region has 13 residues.

This clone was recorded a few times. The chain has TRBV15 and TRBJ1-1; D possibly corresponds to TRBD1 (5 bases). This CDR3 region has 14 residues. V dropped 0 bases and J dropped 5 bases, with 10 bases sitting between them. The germline CDR1 and CDR2 sequences are LNHNV and YYDKDF (reference sequence). In nucleotides, the CDR3 is TGTGCCACCAGCAGAGAATTGGGACGAACTGAAGCTTTCTTT. It is translated as CATSRELGRTEAFF.

The chain employs TRBV2 and TRBJ2-7; 9 bases agree with TRBD1. The CDR3 runs to 13 residues. CDR1 SNHLY and CDR2 FYNNEI come from the germline V gene. The junction had 0 bases not matched to a gene; V was cut back by 4 bases and J by 2 bases. The CDR3 DNA sequence: TGTGCCAGCAGTGGACAGGGGGCCTACGAGCAGTACTTC. It specifies CASSGQGAYEQYF.

The chain is built from TRBV5-1 and TRBJ1-3; 10 bases line up with TRBD1. The V segment lost 4 bases and the J segment 2 bases; nucleotides outside the gene matches: 6. Germline assignment: CDR1 SGHRS and CDR2 YFSETQ. The CDR3 is 16 amino acids. CDR3 loop: CASSRDGTGAGNTIYF. CDR3 coding DNA: TGCGCCAGCAGCCGGGATGGGACAGGGGCTGGAAACACCATATATTTT.

V gene TRBV6-1 combines with J gene TRBJ1-2; 8 nucleotides match TRBD1. The J segment lost 2 bases and the V segment lost 5 bases, leaving 4 bases of the junction unmatched. The CDR3 is made up of 14 amino acids. CDR1 is MNHNS, CDR2 SASEGT, per germline. CDR3 bases: TGTGCCAGCAGTCGACAGGGGACCAACTATGGCTACACCTTC. Translating gives CASSRQGTNYGYTF.

The chain joins TRBV6-4 to TRBJ1-1; D unclear. Germline values: CDR1 MRHNA, CDR2 SNTAGT. V was cut by 0 bases and J by 3 bases, with 5 bases left in between. The CDR3 loop spans 13 amino acids. The CDR3 region is CASSDSMDTEAFF. The CDR3 DNA is TGTGCCAGCAGTGACTCGATGGACACTGAAGCTTTCTTT.

The chain combines TRBV15 with TRBJ2-1, with D hard to call. This CDR3 has 16 amino acids. V lost 0 bases to trimming and J lost 4 bases, with 13 bases between them. Germline V gives CDR1 LNHNV, CDR2 YYDKDF (reference sequence). In DNA form, the CDR3 reads TGTGCCACCAGCAGAGATGTGTCGGTAGAGTACAATGAGCAGTTCTTC. Translating it yields CATSRDVSVEYNEQFF. The variable domain in full, completed from reference TRBV15 and TRBJ2-1, reads DAMVIQNPRYQVTQFGKPVTLSCSQTLNHNVMYWYQQKSSQAPKLLFHYYDKDFNNEADTPDNFQSRRPNTSFCFLDIRSPGLGDTAMYLCATSRDVSVEYNEQFFGPGTRLTVL.

CDR3 DNA sequence: TGTGCCAGCAGGGGCGGACAGGGTTTTTCTTACGAGCAGTACTTC. The encoded protein is CASRGGQGFSYEQYF. V is TRBV2 and J is TRBJ2-7; 8 bases match TRBD1. After removal of 6 bases from V and 4 bases from J, the junction contained 11 bases not matched to a gene. This CDR3 is 15 amino acids long. Germline CDR1 reads SNHLY; CDR2 reads FYNNEI.

The genes are TRBV28 and TRBJ1-5, with a tentative D call TRBD1 (6 bases). The CDR3 spans 15 residues. The germline V gene encodes CDR1 MDHEN and CDR2 SYDVKM. Between the trimmed V and J ends, which lost 6 bases and 7 bases, there was a span of 19 bases. The CDR3 protein is CASSSPQGRTQPQHF. The CDR3 bases are TGTGCCAGCAGCTCCCCACAGGGTAGGACGCAGCCCCAGCATTTT. The full variable domain, its missing parts supplied by reference TRBV28 and TRBJ1-5, is DVKVTQSSRYLVKRTGEKVFLECVQDMDHENMFWYRQDPGLGLRLIYFSYDVKMKEKGDIPEGYSVSREKKERFSLILESASTNQTSMYLCASSSPQGRTQPQHFGDGTRLSIL.

Only one count was recorded for this clone. V is TRBV28 and J is TRBJ1-4; TRBD1 might be the D (6 bases). The CDR3 is 15 amino acids. V was clipped by 2 bases and J by 8 bases, with 15 bases between them. Germline CDR1 reads MDHEN; CDR2 reads SYDVKM. The CDR3 nucleotides read TGTGCCAGCAGTTTAGGTGGGGGGCTGGAGGAAAAACTGTTTTTT. Its protein is CASSLGGGLEEKLFF.

The V call is TRBV19, the J call TRBJ2-7; perhaps TRBD1 as D (6 bases). Germline V CDR1 and CDR2: LNHDA, SQIVND (reference sequence). V was clipped by 5 bases and J by 2 bases, with 13 bases between them. The CDR3 has 14 residues. The CDR3: CASSSQGHTYEQYF. CDR3 in DNA: TGTGCCAGTAGTTCACAGGGTCACACCTACGAGCAGTACTTC. Full variable domain (rest looked up from reference TRBV19 and TRBJ2-7): DGGITQSPKYLFRKEGQNVTLSCEQNLNHDAMYWYRQDPGQGLRLIYYSQIVNDFQKGDIAEGYSVSREKKESFPLTVTSAQKNPTAFYLCASSSQGHTYEQYFGPGTRLTVT.

The chain combines TRBV4-1 with TRBJ2-3, with 8 bases lining up with TRBD2. The CDR3 spans 15 residues. Trimming removed 2 bases from V and 3 bases from J; junction bases left unmatched: 4. CDR1 MGHRA and CDR2 YSYEKL come from the germline V gene. CDR3 nucleotides: TGCGCCAGCAGCCAATTTATAGCGGGAACAGATACGCAGTATTTT. Amino acids: CASSQFIAGTDTQYF.